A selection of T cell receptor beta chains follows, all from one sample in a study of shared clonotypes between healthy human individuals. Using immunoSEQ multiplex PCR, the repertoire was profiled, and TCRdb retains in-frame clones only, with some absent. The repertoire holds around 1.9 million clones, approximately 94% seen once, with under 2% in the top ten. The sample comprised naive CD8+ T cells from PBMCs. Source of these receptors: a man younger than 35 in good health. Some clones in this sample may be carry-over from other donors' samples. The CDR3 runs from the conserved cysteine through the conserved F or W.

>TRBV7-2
CASSYDTGWGSQYF
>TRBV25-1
CASSDVAVGNEQYF
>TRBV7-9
CASSPASYRHNEQFF
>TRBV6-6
CASSYSEGYSGNTIYF
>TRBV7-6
CASSLEMEQSTDTQYF
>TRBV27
CASSLSVAASSYEQYF
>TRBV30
CAWGPSGYGYTF
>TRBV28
CASSLRAPAMNTEAFF
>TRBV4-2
CASSQERAGANEKLFF
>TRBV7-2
CASSLGRRADTQYF
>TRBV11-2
CASSLEVLASYEQYF
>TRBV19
CASTTPPRQGSYGYTF
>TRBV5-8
CATLDRATYEQYF
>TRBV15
CATSSLGGTLNEKLFF
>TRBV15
CATSTNGGDTEAFF
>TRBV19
CASSTWTASKPQHF
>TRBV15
CATSRRPGTGQDTQYF
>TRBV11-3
CASSLGTSGRMGNEQFF
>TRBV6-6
CASRPDRAYEQYF
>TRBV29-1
CSAKIHRVTGNTEAFF
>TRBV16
CASSQGHSYNEQFF
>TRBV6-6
CASSYDDSGNTIYF
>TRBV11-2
CASSSGTVVVEQYF
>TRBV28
CASSSRLAGLRETQYF
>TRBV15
CATSREWSGANVLTF
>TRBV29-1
CSVETAGELFF